The 5 T cell receptor beta chains below were found in one sample sequenced in a study of shared clonotypes between healthy human individuals. Assay: immunoSEQ multiplex PCR; the TCRdb copy retains only in-frame clones and omits some. The sample records about 1 million clones, about 75% being singletons. Sequencing was done on a sample of memory CD4+ T cells sorted from blood. Regarding subset: CD45RA-negative fraction. The source of these receptors is a man aged 18 to 29 in good health.

The CDR3: CAWSVPGGRGYTF. For the CDR3, the DNA is TGTGCCTGGAGTGTGCCGGGGGGTAGGGGCTACACCTTC. The rearrangement uses TRBV30 and TRBJ1-2, with D tentatively TRBD1 (5 bases). The germline gives CDR1 GTSNPN, CDR2 SVGIG (reference sequence). Deletions cut 0 bases from V and 8 bases from J, with 13 bases between. The CDR3 has 13 residues.

The chain employs TRBV10-2 and TRBJ2-2; 10 nucleotides line up with TRBD1. The CDR3 contains 14 residues. Losses at the gene ends were 7 bases for V and 4 bases for J; bases not matched to a gene: 3. Germline CDR1 reads WSHSY; CDR2 reads SAAADI. The CDR3 loop is CASKGQGPTGELFF. The CDR3 DNA sequence: TGCGCCAGCAAGGGACAGGGGCCCACCGGGGAGCTGTTTTTT.

The chain has TRBV7-9 and TRBJ2-5, with TRBD2 identical over 12 bases. Trimming cost V 5 bases and J 4 bases; bases outside gene matches: 5. This CDR3 has 15 amino acids. Germline assignment: CDR1 SEHNR and CDR2 FQNEAQ (reference sequence). The DNA for the CDR3 is TGTGCCAGCAGCCGACTAGCGGGAGAAGGAGAGACCCAGTACTTC. This gives the protein CASSRLAGEGETQYF. The whole variable domain, filled in from reference TRBV7-9 and TRBJ2-5, reads DTGVSQNPRHKITKRGQNVTFRCDPISEHNRLYWYRQTLGQGPEFLTYFQNEAQLEKSRLLSDRFSAERPKGSFSTLEIQRTEQGDSAMYLCASSRLAGEGETQYFGPGTRLLVL.

This sequence joins TRBV2 and TRBJ2-1, with TRBD2 matching over 11 bases. CDR1 SNHLY and CDR2 FYNNEI come from the germline V gene. The CDR3 covers 14 residues. With V trimmed by 6 bases and J by 7 bases, 5 bases remained unmatched. The CDR3 DNA is TGTGCCAGCAGGAAGACTAGCGGGATGAATGAGCAGTTCTTC. Amino acid sequence: CASRKTSGMNEQFF. The full variable domain, with the rest looked up from reference TRBV2 and TRBJ2-1, is EPEVTQTPSHQVTQMGQEVILRCVPISNHLYFYWYRQILGQKVEFLVSFYNNEISEKSEIFDDQFSVERPDGSNFTLKIRSTKLEDSAMYFCASRKTSGMNEQFFGPGTRLTVL.

V usage is TRBV25-1 and J usage is TRBJ1-3, with TRBD1 identical over 9 bases. Losses at the gene ends were 4 bases for V and 5 bases for J; bases not matched to a gene: 12. The CDR3 sequence is 17 residues long. The germline CDR1 and CDR2 sequences are MGHDK and SYGVNS. DNA for the CDR3: TGTGCCAGCAGTGCCCTAACCCTGACAGGGGGTAGAAACACCATATATTTT. Its translation is CASSALTLTGGRNTIYF.